This entry lists 14 T cell receptor beta chains sequenced from one sample in a study of blood T cell repertoires in COVID-19. Method: immunoSEQ multiplex PCR; TCRdb's copy keeps in-frame clones and lacks some. The sample consists of over 120,000 clones, around 83% of them appearing once. The specimen was peripheral blood. These receptors came from a human donor with acute or convalescent COVID-19. The donor label of this sample is uncertain.

The rearrangement uses TRBV30 and TRBJ1-5, with unresolved D. This CDR3 contains 12 residues. Per the germline V gene, CDR1 is GTSNPN and CDR2 is SVGIG (reference sequence). Trimming removed 1 base from V and 10 bases from J, with 11 bases in between. CDR3 nucleotides: TGTGCCTGGAGTGCCATCAGAGGCCCCCAGCATTTT. It translates to CAWSAIRGPQHF.

CDR3 loop: CASSISDSGAWNEQFF. The CDR3 bases are TGTGCCAGTAGTATCTCGGATAGCGGGGCGTGGAATGAGCAGTTCTTC. The rearrangement joins TRBV19 to TRBJ2-1, with TRBD2 matching 8 bases. V lost 3 bases, J lost 7 bases, and 11 bases stayed unmatched. This CDR3 region has 16 residues. Germline lookup yields CDR1 LNHDA and CDR2 SQIVND (reference sequence). Combining the CDR3 with reference TRBV19 and TRBJ2-1 gives the whole variable domain DGGITQSPKYLFRKEGQNVTLSCEQNLNHDAMYWYRQDPGQGLRLIYYSQIVNDFQKGDIAEGYSVSREKKESFPLTVTSAQKNPTAFYLCASSISDSGAWNEQFFGPGTRLTVL.

The chain combines TRBV19 with TRBJ2-1, with D perhaps TRBD1 (7 bases). The V end lost 6 bases, the J end lost 8 bases, and 20 bases lay between the germline ends. In germline, CDR1 is LNHDA, CDR2 SQIVND (reference sequence). This CDR3 is built from 15 residues. The CDR3 region is CASRPGGGQGDEQFF. For the CDR3, the DNA is TGTGCCAGTAGGCCCGGAGGGGGCCAAGGCGATGAGCAGTTCTTC. The full variable domain, in which reference TRBV19 and TRBJ2-1 provide the parts outside the CDR3, is DGGITQSPKYLFRKEGQNVTLSCEQNLNHDAMYWYRQDPGQGLRLIYYSQIVNDFQKGDIAEGYSVSREKKESFPLTVTSAQKNPTAFYLCASRPGGGQGDEQFFGPGTRLTVL.

This chain connects TRBV7-2 to TRBJ2-7; TRBD1 is a possible D gene (5 bases). This CDR3 comprises 14 residues. Germline CDR1 reads SGHTA; CDR2 reads FQGNSA. Trimming stripped 1 base from V and 3 bases from J, with 10 bases between. The CDR3, as DNA: TGTGCCAGCAGCTTAGGAGGCAGGGACTACGAGCAGTACTTC. Translated, it gives CASSLGGRDYEQYF.

Turning to this clone: A read error may produce the germline difference seen at one junction end. The V call is TRBV29-1, the J call TRBJ1-2; D is unresolved. Germline lookup yields CDR1 SQVTM and CDR2 ANQGSEA. The CDR3 loop spans 11 amino acids. The CDR3 is CSVESNYSYTF. CDR3 DNA: TGCAGCGTTGAGTCGAACTATAGCTACACCTTC.

The V gene is TRBV9, the J gene TRBJ1-5, with 10 bases that match TRBD1. This CDR3 is 14 amino acids long. J lost 10 bases, V lost 3 bases, and 7 bases had no gene match. Germline CDR1 and CDR2: SGDLS and YYNGEE. The CDR3 DNA reads as TGTGCCAGCAGCGCCGGGACAGGGGATACCCCCCAGCATTTT. It is translated as CASSAGTGDTPQHF.

The CDR3 region is CAWSVLQGKTEAFF. The CDR3 DNA reads TGTGCCTGGAGTGTACTACAGGGGAAGACTGAAGCTTTCTTT. The chain has TRBV30 and TRBJ1-1, with TRBD1 matching over 7 bases. Germline CDR1 and CDR2: GTSNPN and SVGIG (reference sequence). The V gene end was trimmed by 0 bases and the J gene end by 5 bases; junction bases not matched to a gene: 6. The length of the CDR3 is 14 residues.

This clone was observed once. This chain connects TRBV10-3 to TRBJ1-5; D gene unclear. V lost 3 bases and J 5 bases, leaving 11 bases between the germline ends. This CDR3 has 14 residues. The germline V gene encodes CDR1 ENHRY and CDR2 SYGVKD. The CDR3 DNA reads TGTGCCATCAGTGAATCAGGTACGGATCAGCCCCAGCATTTT. Translated, it gives CAISESGTDQPQHF.

The table lists this clone with a few counts. The chain carries TRBV2 and TRBJ1-1; 9 positions agree with TRBD1. This CDR3 spans 15 amino acids. Germline trimming cut 6 bases from V and 4 bases from J; bases unmatched to any gene: 9. Per the germline V gene, CDR1 is SNHLY and CDR2 is FYNNEI. CDR3 bases: TGTGCCAGCAGGCAGGACAGGGGTTGGTCCACTGAAGCTTTCTTT. This codes for CASRQDRGWSTEAFF.

The V call is TRBV30, the J call TRBJ2-3; 8 bases align to TRBD2. Germline loops: CDR1 GTSNPN, CDR2 SVGIG (reference sequence). With V trimmed by 4 bases and J by 0 bases, 6 bases remained unmatched. CDR3 size: 15 residues. DNA of the CDR3: TGTGCCTGGAAGAGACTAGCGCAAAGCACAGATACGCAGTATTTT. This encodes CAWKRLAQSTDTQYF.

The rearrangement joins TRBV7-3 to TRBJ1-2, with 8 bases that match TRBD1. The CDR3 is 16 amino acids. Germline V gene data show CDR1 as SGHTA and CDR2 as FQGTGA. Trimming took 0 bases from V and 3 from J; bases not matched to a gene: 6. This chain's CDR3 is CASSLTPGGADYGYTF. CDR3 in DNA: TGTGCCAGCAGCTTAACCCCAGGGGGCGCAGACTATGGCTACACCTTC.

The rearrangement uses TRBV24-1 and TRBJ1-2; TRBD1 matches at 10 bases. The CDR3 is 14 residues long. The V segment lost 6 bases and the J segment 4 bases; nucleotides outside the gene matches: 4. Germline loops: CDR1 KGHDR, CDR2 SFDVKD. In DNA, the CDR3 is TGTGCCACCAGTCCCGGGACAGGGGTCTATGGCTACACCTTC. Translation: CATSPGTGVYGYTF.

The chain couples TRBV7-2 to TRBJ1-2, with D possibly TRBD1 on 6 matching bases. CDR1 and CDR2 from the germline V gene are SGHTA and FQGNSA. The V end was cut by 6 bases, the J end by 5 bases, with 19 bases between. The CDR3 is 15 amino acids. This CDR3 reads CASRLETGVLYGYTF. CDR3 DNA: TGTGCCAGCAGGCTGGAGACAGGCGTACTTTATGGCTACACCTTC.

J is TRBJ1-2 and V is TRBV9, with D perhaps TRBD1 (6 bases). The ends were cut back, 3 bases at V and 4 bases at J, with 13 bases in the middle. CDR3 length equals 14 residues. Germline CDR1 and CDR2: SGDLS and YYNGEE. The CDR3 spells CASSAGQPGYGYTF. Here the CDR3 DNA reads TGTGCCAGCAGCGCCGGACAGCCTGGCTATGGCTACACCTTC.